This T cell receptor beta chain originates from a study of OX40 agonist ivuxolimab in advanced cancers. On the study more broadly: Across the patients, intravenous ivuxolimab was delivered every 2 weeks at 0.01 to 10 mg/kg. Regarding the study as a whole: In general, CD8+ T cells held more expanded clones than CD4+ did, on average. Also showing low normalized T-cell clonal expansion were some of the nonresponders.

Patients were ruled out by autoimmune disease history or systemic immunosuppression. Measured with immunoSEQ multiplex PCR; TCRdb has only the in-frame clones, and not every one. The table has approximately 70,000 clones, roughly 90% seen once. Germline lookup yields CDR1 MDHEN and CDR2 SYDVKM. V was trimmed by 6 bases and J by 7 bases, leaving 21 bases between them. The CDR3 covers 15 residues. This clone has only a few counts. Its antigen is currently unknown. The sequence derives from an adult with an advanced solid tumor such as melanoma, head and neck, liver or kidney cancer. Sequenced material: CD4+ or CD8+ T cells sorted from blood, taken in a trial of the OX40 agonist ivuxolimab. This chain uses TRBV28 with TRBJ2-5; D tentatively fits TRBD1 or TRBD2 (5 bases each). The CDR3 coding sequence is TGTGCCAGCAGGACCCCGGACGGGGCGGTTGGGACCCAGTACTTC. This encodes CASRTPDGAVGTQYF.